This T cell receptor (beta chain) came from a study of cytomegalovirus exposure and HLA in healthy donors (dated by TCRdb to 2016 to 2017). At the level of the whole study: According to an earlier analysis of several hundred of the donors, some 170 million T cells yielded 90 million to 130 million unique TCR beta sequences and less than 300 Gb of sequence data. Using immunosequencing, the study profiled T cell repertoires from approximately 700 subjects and related those repertoires to cytomegalovirus serostatus. To predict cytomegalovirus infection status, the study combined high-throughput TCR immunosequencing, statistical association of individual TCRs with disease status, and machine learning. Alongside the repertoire data, information on donor age, sex, ethnicity and CMV serostatus was compiled. The number of donors typed differed by locus, with 629-630 for A, B, C, DRB1 and DQB1, around 500 for DQA1, about 610 for DPA1, and some 440 for DPB1. About 5 DR-DQ haplotypes were handled as single units for association and clustering, since linkage in the cohort was strong. Roughly 300 gigabases of sequencing data and around 85 million unique TCR sequences made up an early release that covered several hundred HLA-typed donors. HLA typing included class I and class II loci at four-digit resolution. Rather than using new phenotypic data, the later analysis identified candidate immune exposures from TCR beta sequences and from how often those sequences occurred across donors. In a later analysis, previously published TCR beta repertoires from 666 donors were re-analyzed and high-resolution HLA genotyping was added so that TCR occurrence patterns could be studied. The study aimed to test whether signatures of past pathogen exposure could be identified by cataloging public T cell receptors. Among roughly 400 genotyped donors of the cohort, an average of around 220,000 unique TCR beta nucleotide sequences was sequenced per donor, of which about 18% were non-productive. All discovery cohort repertoires had been generated using a single sequencing platform. Along with the approximately 600-subject first cohort, a separate validation cohort of 120 different subjects was used. An earlier analysis of roughly 600 of the donors used high-throughput TCR beta sequencing to judge whether each TCR beta V gene segment behaved as functional or pseudogenic. A later genetic analysis took genome-wide SNP genotypes for about three fifths of the roughly 670 donors and used that subset as a discovery cohort. Of the roughly 410 genotyped donors, 81% were placed in the genetic ancestry cluster associated with self-reported Caucasian donors.

What the research found in general, with its limitations: Most TCR sequences were seen in very few donors, while some public TCRs were found in many individuals. In a later analysis, several top co-occurrence clusters were reported to appear linked to parvovirus B19, influenza, CMV and Epstein-Barr virus. In both the original and validation cohorts, the classifier was reported to diagnose cytomegalovirus status with high specificity and sensitivity. For the cohort, immune exposure information was limited to CMV serostatus. According to the authors, the approach could potentially be generalized to other disease states and immunological phenotypes. The study gave a list of some 150 TCR beta chains associated with cytomegalovirus. Sequencing depth was assumed to be roughly uniform across donors in the presence/absence analyses, though that assumption may not hold. When HLA alleles, especially DR and DQ, strongly co-occurred, TCR associations were difficult to assign to individual alleles. Correlated functional status among segregating V segments might reflect linkage disequilibrium, but an unknown experimental factor could not be ruled out. A later genetic analysis associated a missense DCLRE1C variant with V-gene and J-gene trimming of TCR beta chains, and an independent cohort replicated the association. HLA typing was unavailable for some donors at each locus, so association tests used only the typed subset. In this cohort, only TCR beta chains were sequenced, and detectable features were limited by the absence of alpha or paired-chain data. Because the 87-base-pair reads could not distinguish some IMGT-functional V segments, including TRBV6-2 and TRBV6-3, those segments were excluded. A cluster of highly shared sequence variants was judged likely to be a technical artifact of the sequencing pipeline. According to a later genetic analysis, donors in an Asian-associated ancestry cluster had fewer N-insertions in productive TCRs than the approximately 670-donor mean. Specific HLA alleles were associated with roughly 16,000 TCR beta sequences at a false discovery rate of 0.05 in a later analysis. A further reported finding was that TCR beta sequences accurately predicted the HLA-A and HLA-B alleles for most subjects in the first cohort. A later analysis found that HLA-associated TCR beta chains were more clonally expanded and had lower generation probabilities than equally common non-associated chains. In an earlier analysis of under 600 of the donors, most TCR beta V segments were observed in productive rearrangements about 90% or about 30% of the time, broadly matching IMGT annotations. A few of the identified cytomegalovirus-associated TCR beta chains were confirmed in vitro to be specific for cytomegalovirus antigens. Most CMV-associated TCR beta chains appeared to be HLA-restricted in a later analysis, and the HLA associations seemed to be driven largely by CMV exposure. The earlier analysis of 587 of the donors excluded 15 to 20 rarely observed V segments, including chromosome 9 orphons, because counts were too low. In a later analysis, TCR association rates were found to vary across HLA loci, with the most associated TCRs seen for DRB1 alleles and the fewest for HLA-C alleles.

The library was prepared using the immunoSEQ multiplex PCR assay. The multiplex PCR relied on a mix of 60 forward primers for TCR Vbeta segments and 13 reverse primers for TCR Jbeta segments. A multiplex PCR assay on genomic DNA amplified the CDR3 region of rearranged TCR beta genes. On the Illumina HiSeq System, the amplified TCR beta libraries were sequenced as 87-base-pair reads. For the original study's pipeline: A later analysis tallied roughly 76 million unique TCR beta chains across the roughly 610 repertoires, and approximately 9.9 million of those chains were shared by two or more donors. A nearest-neighbor algorithm error-corrected the raw reads and collapsed the reads into unique sequences, merging closely related sequences to remove PCR and sequencing errors. V, D and J gene segments were assigned by aligning CDR3 sequences to IMGT reference sequences. For a sequence to be retained, a match of at least six nucleotides to both a V gene segment and a J gene segment was required. A rearrangement was called productive if the CDR3 had no stop codons and remained in frame with V and J, and every other rearrangement was called non-productive. Following IMGT convention, CDR3 was defined as the stretch from the second conserved V-encoded cysteine up to the conserved J-encoded phenylalanine. The earlier analysis of 587 of the donors excluded sequences that lacked an unambiguous match to a single V gene segment. An earlier analysis of several hundred of the donors called V segments functional above 56.7% productive rearrangements and segregating when the between-donor standard deviation exceeded 5%. A statistical classification framework was built for diagnosing cytomegalovirus status from the catalog of TCR beta chain sequences. In a later analysis, TCR nucleotide sequences were compared against IMGT/GENE-DB human TR gene sequences so that V and J genes could be assigned. A later analysis assigned CDR3 sequences and most-parsimonious VDJ recombination scenarios with the TCRdist pipeline. In a later analysis, each TCR beta chain was defined by its CDR3 amino acid sequence together with its V-gene family, and reads lacking a unique V-gene family were excluded. In a later analysis, fewer than 600 highly shared, low-generation-probability nucleotide sequences were removed to address suspected cross-contamination and a sequencing artifact. In a later analysis, a clonal expansion index for each public chain was calculated from normalized within-repertoire ranks of inferred template counts. In a later analysis, generation probabilities were computed using a VDJ recombination model fitted to out-of-frame rearrangements, and the results were checked against IGoR. Hypergeometric tests were used in a later analysis to score TCR-TCR, TCR-HLA and TCR-CMV co-occurrence, with a repertoire-size bias correction applied to the TCR pairs. In a later analysis, false discovery rates were estimated by permuting HLA or CMV assignments 20 times. In a later analysis, co-occurring TCRs were grouped with DBSCAN, and TCRdist sequence similarity was added when clustering was performed within HLA-allele-positive subsets. Repertoires with fewer than 30,000 or more than 120,000 public chains, plus five repertoires with anomalous nucleotide sharing, were excluded from co-occurrence clustering. TCRdb re-hosts the immuneACCESS table, in-frame sequences only. Its copies lack some clones; in the studies checked, an unresolved V gene accounts for under half of them, and the cause for the rest is not known. Clone size and the V and J calls come from that table; the DNA yielded D and trimming. The sample table contains about 70,000 clones; only one count was recorded for roughly 68% of them. Jointly, the top ten make up 11% of the sample.

Measured from the cysteine to the phenylalanine, the CDR3 is 12 residues long. Only CDR3 DNA remains: 36 bases, in frame from the first base. For this chain, trimming is 8 bases at the V end and 4 bases at the J end, and the number of junction bases without a gene match is 3. Sequences SGHVS (CDR1) and FNYEAQ (CDR2) are obtained from the germline V gene. About this clone: The antigen it recognizes is unknown. No base quality information exists; no much larger clone differs at one position.

The cohort consisted of approximately 690 healthy bone marrow donors. At the time of sampling, every cohort member was nominally healthy, though immune exposures that went unrecorded were likely present. The donor tested CMV seropositive, placing the donor among the 289 seropositive members of the cohort. A peripheral blood sample was provided by each donor, and peripheral blood mononuclear cells were used for TCR beta sequencing. The Qiagen DNeasy Blood Extraction Kit was used to extract genomic DNA from the blood cell samples. The sample comprised PBMCs. This chain joins TRBV7-6 to TRBJ1-2; 8 bases in the middle match TRBD1. The source is a woman aged 55-69 years in good health and CMV-seropositive. The nucleotide sequence reads TGTGCCAGCGGACAGGGATTCTATGGCTACACCTTC. This sequence encodes CASGQGFYGYTF.